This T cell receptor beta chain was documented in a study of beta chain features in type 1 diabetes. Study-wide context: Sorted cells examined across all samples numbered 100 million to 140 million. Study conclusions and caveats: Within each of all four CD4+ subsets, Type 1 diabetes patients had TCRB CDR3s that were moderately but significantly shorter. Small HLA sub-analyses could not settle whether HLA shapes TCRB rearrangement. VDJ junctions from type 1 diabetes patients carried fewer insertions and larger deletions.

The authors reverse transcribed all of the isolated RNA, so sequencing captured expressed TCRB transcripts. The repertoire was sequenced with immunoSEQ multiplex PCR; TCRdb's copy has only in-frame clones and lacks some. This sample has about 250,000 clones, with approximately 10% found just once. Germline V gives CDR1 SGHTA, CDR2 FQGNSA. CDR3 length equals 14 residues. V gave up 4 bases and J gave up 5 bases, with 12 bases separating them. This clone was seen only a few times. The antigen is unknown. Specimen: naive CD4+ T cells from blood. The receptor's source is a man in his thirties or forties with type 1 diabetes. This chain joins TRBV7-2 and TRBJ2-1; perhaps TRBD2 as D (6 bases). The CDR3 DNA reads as TGTGCCAGCAGCTCCCAAACGGGAGACAATGAGCAGTTCTTC. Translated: CASSSQTGDNEQFF.